This T cell receptor (beta chain) stems from a study of human T cells and chemical hapten exposure. Study-level findings and limits: Sensitization with DPC brought no change to TCRs above 1 in 1000 in frequency.

To note about this clonotype: Its specificity is not known.

Germline values: CDR1 MNHEY, CDR2 SVGEGT. Trimming stripped 4 bases from V and 1 base from J, with 19 bases between. The CDR3 contains 17 residues. Unique molecular identifiers were linked by the library to individual cDNA molecules. TCRdb used MiXCR to reprocess the 5' RACE reads, holding one entry per CDR3 protein. The sample shows tens of thousands of distinct CDR3 sequences, approximately 8% of them seen only once. The starting material, unfractionated whole blood, was used for total RNA extraction. The clonotype originates from a male donor in good health. This chain links TRBV6-2 or TRBV6-3 with TRBJ1-1; D might be TRBD1 (6 bases). Here the CDR3 reads CASSSHPRTDTNTEAFF. CDR3 DNA: TGTGCCAGCAGTTCCCACCCTCGGACAGACACGAACACTGAAGCTTTCTTT.